This T cell receptor (beta chain) was profiled in a study of technical replicates of blood from several donors (dated by TCRdb to 2016 to 2017). Worth noting for this clone: Its antigen remains undetermined. Base qualities are not at hand, and no much larger clone is one base apart.

Unmatched junction bases come to 7, with V trimmed by 4 bases and J by 1 base. The CDR3 goes from the cysteine to the phenylalanine over 16 residues. This entry keeps only the CDR3 DNA: 48 bases, framed from base 1. As encoded in the germline V gene, CDR1 is MGHRA while CDR2 is YSYEKL. The protocol used for the library was the immunoSEQ multiplex PCR assay. TCRdb re-hosts the immuneACCESS table, in-frame sequences only. Its copies lack some clones; in the studies checked, an unresolved V gene accounts for under half of them, and the cause for the rest is not known. The sample profile shows 68,000 or so clones; approximately 89% of them were found once. Roughly 4.7% of the sample comes from the top ten.

The chain is made from TRBV4-1 and TRBJ2-3; the junction holds 8 bases that match TRBD2. The sample comprised PBMCs. This TCR derives from a human donor in good health. Some clones in this sample may be carry-over from other donors' samples. This receptor carries the CDR3 CASSRSGGPGTDTQYF. The nucleotide sequence is TGCGCCAGCAGCCGATCGGGGGGGCCGGGCACAGATACGCAGTATTTT.